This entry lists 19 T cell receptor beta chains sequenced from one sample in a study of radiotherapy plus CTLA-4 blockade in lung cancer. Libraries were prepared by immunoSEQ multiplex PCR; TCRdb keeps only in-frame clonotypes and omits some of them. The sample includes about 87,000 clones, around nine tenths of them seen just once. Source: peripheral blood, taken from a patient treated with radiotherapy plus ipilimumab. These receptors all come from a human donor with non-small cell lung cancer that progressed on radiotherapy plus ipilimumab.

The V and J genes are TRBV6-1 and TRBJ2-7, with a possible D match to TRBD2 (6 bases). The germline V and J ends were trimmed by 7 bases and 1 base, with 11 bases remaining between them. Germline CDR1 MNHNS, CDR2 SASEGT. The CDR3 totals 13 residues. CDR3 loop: CASTPGTSYEQYF. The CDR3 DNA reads TGTGCCAGCACCCCAGGGACTTCCTACGAGCAGTACTTC.

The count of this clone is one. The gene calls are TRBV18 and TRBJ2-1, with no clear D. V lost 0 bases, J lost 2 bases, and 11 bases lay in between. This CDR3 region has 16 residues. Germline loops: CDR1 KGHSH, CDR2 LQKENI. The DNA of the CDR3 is TGTGCCAGCTCACCACCGTTGGCAGAAACCTACAATGAGCAGTTCTTC. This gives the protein CASSPPLAETYNEQFF.

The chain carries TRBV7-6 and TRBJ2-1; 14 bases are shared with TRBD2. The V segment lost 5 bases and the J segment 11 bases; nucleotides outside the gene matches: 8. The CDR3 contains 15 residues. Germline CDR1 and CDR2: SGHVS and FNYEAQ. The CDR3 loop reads CASSPGLAGVVKQFF. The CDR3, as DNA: TGTGCCAGCAGCCCGGGACTAGCGGGAGTTGTAAAGCAGTTCTTC.

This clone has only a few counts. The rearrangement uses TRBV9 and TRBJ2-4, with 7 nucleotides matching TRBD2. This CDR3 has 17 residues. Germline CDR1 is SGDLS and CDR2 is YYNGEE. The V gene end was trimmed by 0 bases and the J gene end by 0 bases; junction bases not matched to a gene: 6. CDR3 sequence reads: CASSVAAGPLAKNIQYF. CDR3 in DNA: TGTGCCAGCAGCGTAGCAGCGGGGCCATTAGCCAAAAACATTCAGTACTTC.

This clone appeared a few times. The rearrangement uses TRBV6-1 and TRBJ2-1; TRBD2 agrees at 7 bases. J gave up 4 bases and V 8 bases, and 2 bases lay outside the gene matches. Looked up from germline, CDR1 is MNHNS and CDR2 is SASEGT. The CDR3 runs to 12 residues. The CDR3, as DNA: TGTGCCAGCGGGGGGGGGTACAATGAGCAGTTCTTC. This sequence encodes CASGGGYNEQFF.

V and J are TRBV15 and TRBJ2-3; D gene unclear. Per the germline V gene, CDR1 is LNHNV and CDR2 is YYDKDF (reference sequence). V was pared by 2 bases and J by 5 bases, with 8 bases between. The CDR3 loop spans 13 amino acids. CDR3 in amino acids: CATSRYPLDTQYF. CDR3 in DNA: TGTGCCACCAGCAGATACCCTCTAGATACGCAGTATTTT.

Here the CDR3 reads CASSLRGGAVGNEQFF. CDR3 nucleotide sequence: TGTGCCAGCAGCTTGAGGGGCGGGGCGGTTGGGAATGAGCAGTTCTTC. The chain employs TRBV5-4 and TRBJ2-1; maybe TRBD2 (6 bases). CDR3 length: 16 residues. The ends were cut back, 1 base at V and 7 bases at J, with 18 bases in the middle. From germline, CDR1 is SGHNT and CDR2 YYREEE (reference sequence).

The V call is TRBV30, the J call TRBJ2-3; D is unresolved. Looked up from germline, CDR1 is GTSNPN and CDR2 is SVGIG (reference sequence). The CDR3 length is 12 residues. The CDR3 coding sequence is TGTAGTGGGTCCACCTTAACCAATACGCAGTATTTT. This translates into CSGSTLTNTQYF. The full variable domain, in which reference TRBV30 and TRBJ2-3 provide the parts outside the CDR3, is SQTIHQWPATLVQPVGSPLSLECTVEGTSNPNLYWYRQAAGRGLQLLFYSVGIGQISSEVPQNLSASRPQDRQFILSSKKLLLSDSGFYLCSGSTLTNTQYFGPGTRLTVL.

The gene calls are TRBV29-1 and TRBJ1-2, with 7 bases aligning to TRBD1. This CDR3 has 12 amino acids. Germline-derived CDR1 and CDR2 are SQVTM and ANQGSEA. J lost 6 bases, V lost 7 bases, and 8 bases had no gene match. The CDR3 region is CSAEQGGNGYTF. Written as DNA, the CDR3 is TGCAGCGCTGAGCAGGGGGGAAATGGCTACACCTTC.

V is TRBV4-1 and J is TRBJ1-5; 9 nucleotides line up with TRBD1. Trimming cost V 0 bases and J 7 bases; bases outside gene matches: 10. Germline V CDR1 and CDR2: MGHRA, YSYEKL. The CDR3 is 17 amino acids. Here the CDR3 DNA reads TGCGCCAGCAGCCAAGAAGGAGCGGGACAGGGTAAACAGCCCCAGCATTTT. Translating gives CASSQEGAGQGKQPQHF.

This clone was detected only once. The CDR3 DNA reads TGTGCCAGTAGTTCAGGAACCCGGACAGTGCTAGCCAAAAACATTCAGTACTTC. It specifies CASSSGTRTVLAKNIQYF. V and J are TRBV19 and TRBJ2-4; a possible D gene is TRBD1 (6 bases). V dropped 5 bases and J dropped 0 bases, with 20 bases sitting between them. CDR3 length: 18 residues. From germline, CDR1 is LNHDA and CDR2 SQIVND (reference sequence).

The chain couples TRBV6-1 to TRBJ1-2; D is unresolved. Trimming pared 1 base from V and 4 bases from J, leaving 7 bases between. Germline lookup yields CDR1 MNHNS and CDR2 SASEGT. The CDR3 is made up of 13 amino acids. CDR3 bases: TGTGCCAGCAGTGAAGGGCAGGTCTATGGCTACACCTTC. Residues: CASSEGQVYGYTF.

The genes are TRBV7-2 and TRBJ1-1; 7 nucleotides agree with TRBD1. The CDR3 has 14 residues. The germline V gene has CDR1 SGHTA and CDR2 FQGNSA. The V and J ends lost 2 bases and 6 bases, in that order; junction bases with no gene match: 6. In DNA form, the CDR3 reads TGTGCCAGCAGCTTAAGTACAGGGGTGGCTGAAGCTTTCTTT. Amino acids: CASSLSTGVAEAFF. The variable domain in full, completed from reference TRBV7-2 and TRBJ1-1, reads GAGVSQSPSNKVTEKGKDVELRCDPISGHTALYWYRQSLGQGLEFLIYFQGNSAPDKSGLPSDRFSAERTGGSVSTLTIQRTQQEDSAVYLCASSLSTGVAEAFFGQGTRLTVV.

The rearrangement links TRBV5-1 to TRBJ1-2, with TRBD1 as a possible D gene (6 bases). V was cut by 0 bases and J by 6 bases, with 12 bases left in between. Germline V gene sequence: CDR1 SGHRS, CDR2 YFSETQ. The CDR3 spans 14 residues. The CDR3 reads CASSLDTGIDGYTF. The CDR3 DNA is TGCGCCAGCAGCTTGGACACAGGGATCGATGGCTACACCTTC.

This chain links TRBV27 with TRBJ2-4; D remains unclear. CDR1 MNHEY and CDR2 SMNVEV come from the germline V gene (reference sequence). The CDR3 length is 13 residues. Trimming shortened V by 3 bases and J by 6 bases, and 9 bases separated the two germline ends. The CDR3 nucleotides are TGTGCCAGCAGTTTGAGACAAAGAAACATTCAGTACTTC. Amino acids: CASSLRQRNIQYF.

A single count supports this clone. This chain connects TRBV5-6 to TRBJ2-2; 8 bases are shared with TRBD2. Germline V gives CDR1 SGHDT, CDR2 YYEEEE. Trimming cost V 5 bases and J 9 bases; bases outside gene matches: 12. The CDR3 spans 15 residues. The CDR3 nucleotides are TGTGCCAGCAGTCCGGACTTCGGGGGGGACCGGGAGCTGTTTTTT. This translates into CASSPDFGGDRELFF.

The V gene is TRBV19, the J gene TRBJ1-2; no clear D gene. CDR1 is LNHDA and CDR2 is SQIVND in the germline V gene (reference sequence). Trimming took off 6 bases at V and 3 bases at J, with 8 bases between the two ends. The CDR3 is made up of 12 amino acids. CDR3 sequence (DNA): TGTGCCAGTAGAACTAGAGACTATGGCTACACCTTC. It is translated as CASRTRDYGYTF. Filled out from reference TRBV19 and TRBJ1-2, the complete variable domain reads DGGITQSPKYLFRKEGQNVTLSCEQNLNHDAMYWYRQDPGQGLRLIYYSQIVNDFQKGDIAEGYSVSREKKESFPLTVTSAQKNPTAFYLCASRTRDYGYTFGSGTRLTVV.

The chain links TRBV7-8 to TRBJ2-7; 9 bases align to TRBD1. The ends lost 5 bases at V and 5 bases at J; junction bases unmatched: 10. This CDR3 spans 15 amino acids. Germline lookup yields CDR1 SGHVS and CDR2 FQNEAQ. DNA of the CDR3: TGTGCCAGCAGCCGCACCGGGACAGGGACCCACGAGCAGTACTTC. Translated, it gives CASSRTGTGTHEQYF.

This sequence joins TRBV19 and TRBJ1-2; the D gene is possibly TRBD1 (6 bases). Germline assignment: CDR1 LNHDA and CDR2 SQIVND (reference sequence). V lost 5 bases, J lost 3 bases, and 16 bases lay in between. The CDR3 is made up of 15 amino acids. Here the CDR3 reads CASSPSRQAHYGYTF. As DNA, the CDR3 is TGTGCCAGTAGTCCTTCTCGACAGGCCCACTATGGCTACACCTTC.